This is a list of T cell receptor beta chains from one sample in a study of CD8 T cells in Susac syndrome. TCRdb reprocessed the immunoSEQ multiplex PCR reads with MiXCR, giving one entry per CDR3 protein. The sample has a few hundred thousand distinct CDR3 sequences; nearly 97% are singletons. The sequencing sample was made of CD4+ T cells from PBMCs. The receptors here all came from a human donor with multiple sclerosis. Both conserved end residues are part of each CDR3. D genes are given only for firm matches.

j_call,d_call,v_call,cdr3_length,cdr3_nt,cdr3_aa
TRBJ2-5,.,TRBV29-1,11,TGCAGCGTCGTTACGCGGGAGACCCAGTACTTC,CSVVTRETQYF
TRBJ2-6,TRBD1,TRBV30,18,TGTGCCTGGAGCTTCCGGGACAGACACCTCTCTGGGGCCAACGTCCTGACTTTC,CAWSFRDRHLSGANVLTF
TRBJ1-2,.,TRBV29-1,12,TGCAGCGTTGAGGGACGAGACTATGGCTACACCTTC,CSVEGRDYGYTF
TRBJ2-3,TRBD2,TRBV7-2,17,TGTGCCAGCAGCACCTCACACGCGGGAGCCCGCCCAGATACGCAGTATTTT,CASSTSHAGARPDTQYF
TRBJ2-7,.,TRBV30,13,TGTGCCTGGAGTCTTCAGCTAACCTACGAGCAGTACTTC,CAWSLQLTYEQYF
TRBJ2-7,.,TRBV3-1,13,TGTGCCAGCAGCCAAAGAACTACCTACGAGCAGTACTTC,CASSQRTTYEQYF
TRBJ2-1,.,TRBV20-1,13,TGCAGTGCGGAGGGTCGGTCGTACAATGAGCAGTTCTTC,CSAEGRSYNEQFF
TRBJ2-7,TRBD2,TRBV29-1,11,TGCAGCGTTGATAGCGGGAGCGAGCAGTACTTC,CSVDSGSEQYF
TRBJ2-5,TRBD2,TRBV7-3,15,TGTGCCAGCAGCCGGACTAGCGGATTCCAAGAGACCCAGTACTTC,CASSRTSGFQETQYF
TRBJ2-5,.,TRBV3-1,13,TGTGCCAGCAGCCGATGGGCGCAAGAGACCCAGTACTTC,CASSRWAQETQYF
TRBJ2-4,.,TRBV7-9,15,TGTGCCAGCAGTTTTAGTGGGGGATCCAAAAACATTCAGTACTTC,CASSFSGGSKNIQYF